This is a list of T cell receptor beta chains from one sample in a study of blood T cell repertoires in COVID-19. The method was immunoSEQ multiplex PCR; TCRdb's version includes in-frame clones alone and lacks a portion of them. The sample consists of 250,000 to 350,000 clones, just under 90% of them appearing once. Specimen: peripheral blood. The receptors were gathered from a woman aged 45-65 years with COVID-19, enrolled during active disease. The conserved cysteine and the conserved F or W are not part of the CDR3 here. Fields, in order: V gene, CDR3 protein.

>TRBV2
ASSPQGWRTNQPQH
>TRBV4-1
ASSFQGDSNQPQH
>TRBV18
ASSPGTGMYGYT
>TRBV27
ASSLNPGHPYEQY
>TRBV3-1/TRBV3-2
ASSQGWQGSAQPQH
>TRBV6-5
ASSYDSYEQY
>TRBV7-6
ASSPTSLSTDTQY
>TRBV4-1
ASSQAGYSGYT
>TRBV27
ASSLSGFLGYEQY
>TRBV3-1/TRBV3-2
ASSPSSGRSYEQY
>TRBV30
ARAGGGTGELF
>TRBV6-5
ASSYARTSLSEQF
>TRBV15
ATSRERTYSYEQY
>TRBV19
ASSIPRQVSSYNEQF
>TRBV6-5
ASTPGYTEAF
>TRBV5-4
ASSLRTPGLGYNEQF
>TRBV4-2
ASSQALPGGTYEDTQY
>TRBV9
ASSASGADTQY
>TRBV5-1
ASSPGQTTDTQY
>TRBV7-3
ASSLLGAGASNEQF
>TRBV29-1
SGRTSGRGQETQY
>TRBV10-3
AISESGTGFGYT
>TRBV7-3
ASSLLAGRYNEQF
>TRBV4-2
ASSQDPLGTSGLYNEQF
>TRBV30
AWSGTGRYGYT
>TRBV18
ASSPGRGTREPQH
>TRBV3-1/TRBV3-2
ASSHLNNEQF
>TRBV29-1
SGMTSGRAEQF
>TRBV20-1
SASSAQGGTEAF
>TRBV4-2
ASSQVSGQGKFYGYT
>TRBV25-1
ASRGGTEAF
>TRBV15
ATSSPAGGSGANVLT
>TRBV28
ASSLRGPGELF
>TRBV5-1
ASSPGGRTWASATGELF
>TRBV18
ASSIVVGTGGRTEAF
>TRBV10-3
AIREGQGNYGYT
>TRBV4-1
ASSQQSAGPSLH
>TRBV2
ASTGNYNEQF
>TRBV5-4
ASSLYQETQY